Each of the 27 T cell receptor beta chains below was sequenced from the same sample in a study of pediatric ulcerative colitis. The rectum was sampled with one to two pinch biopsies at colonoscopy. Using immunoSEQ multiplex PCR, the repertoire was profiled, and TCRdb retains in-frame clones only, with some absent. Here the sample spans 10,000 to 15,000 clones, roughly three quarters being singletons. Material: gut tissue. Receptor source: a boy aged 5-17 years who was a control in a study of pediatric ulcerative colitis.

The chain recombines TRBV6-1 with TRBJ2-7; D is unclear. V lost 5 bases and J 3 bases, leaving 14 bases between the germline ends. This CDR3 has 14 residues. From germline, CDR1 is MNHNS and CDR2 SASEGT. CDR3 sequence (DNA): TGTGCCAGCAGTCGAATGGGATCCGACTACGAGCAGTACTTC. It is translated as CASSRMGSDYEQYF.

This clone was counted between two and nine times. The chain is built from TRBV5-6 and TRBJ2-3; tentatively, D is TRBD2 (5 bases). Germline loops: CDR1 SGHDT, CDR2 YYEEEE. The CDR3 covers 16 residues. With 5 bases removed from V and 5 bases from J, the gap between germline ends came to 21 bases. The CDR3 is CASSPIRGPVVDTQYF. The CDR3 nucleotides read TGTGCCAGCAGTCCTATTCGGGGTCCGGTTGTAGATACGCAGTATTTT.

The J gene is TRBJ2-3, the V gene TRBV10-1, with 13 positions matching TRBD2. This CDR3 region has 14 residues. Germline trimming cut 4 bases from V and 7 bases from J; bases unmatched to any gene: 2. Germline V CDR1 and CDR2: WNHNN, SYGVQD (reference sequence). DNA for the CDR3: TGCGCCAGCAGTGGGGGACTAGCGGGAAATACGCAGTATTTT. Translating it yields CASSGGLAGNTQYF.

The rearrangement links TRBV29-1 to TRBJ2-5; 8 bases match TRBD2. Germline CDR1 reads SQVTM; CDR2 reads ANQGSEA. The CDR3 contains 14 residues. Trimming at V came to 3 bases and at J to 5 bases, leaving 8 bases not matched to a gene. CDR3 in amino acids: CSVESAGGAETQYF. CDR3 sequence (DNA): TGCAGCGTTGAGTCGGCGGGAGGTGCGGAGACCCAGTACTTC. The variable domain in full, with the rest retrieved from reference TRBV29-1 and TRBJ2-5, is SAVISQKPSRDICQRGTSLTIQCQVDSQVTMMFWYRQQPGQSLTLIATANQGSEATYESGFVIDKFPISRPNLTFSTLTVSNMSPEDSSIYLCSVESAGGAETQYFGPGTRLLVL.

CDR3 region: CASSISDRGFAKNIQYF. The CDR3 DNA sequence: TGTGCCAGTAGTATATCGGACAGGGGCTTCGCCAAAAACATTCAGTACTTC. The chain uses TRBV19 and TRBJ2-4, with 9 nucleotides matching TRBD1. V lost 2 bases, J lost 1 base, and 6 bases stayed unmatched. The CDR3 has 17 residues. CDR1 and CDR2 from the germline V gene are LNHDA and SQIVND (reference sequence).

This rearrangement joins TRBV5-1 to TRBJ2-2; either TRBD1 or TRBD2 may fit D (6 bases each). The CDR3 is 14 amino acids. The germline CDR1 and CDR2 sequences are SGHRS and YFSETQ. V was clipped by 4 bases and J by 6 bases, with 13 bases between them. The CDR3 DNA reads as TGCGCCAGCAGCGTGGAGGGGGGCCCCGGGGAGCTGTTTTTT. Its translation: CASSVEGGPGELFF. The entire variable domain, with the rest obtained from reference TRBV5-1 and TRBJ2-2, is as follows: KAGVTQTPRYLIKTRGQQVTLSCSPISGHRSVSWYQQTPGQGLQFLFEYFSETQRNKGNFPGRFSGRQFSNSRSEMNVSTLELGDSALYLCASSVEGGPGELFFGEGSRLTVL.

The J gene is TRBJ1-1, the V gene TRBV5-1, with 7 bases identical to TRBD1. Germline V gene lookup returns CDR1 SGHRS and CDR2 YFSETQ. CDR3 length equals 13 residues. With 2 bases clipped from V and 4 bases from J, the junction kept 2 bases outside the gene matches. CDR3 DNA sequence: TGCGCCAGCAGCTTTACAGGGGTCACTGAAGCTTTCTTT. Protein sequence: CASSFTGVTEAFF.

This chain connects TRBV15 to TRBJ2-2, with TRBD2 matching over 8 bases. Trimming took 2 bases from V and 7 from J; bases not matched to a gene: 6. Germline V gene sequence: CDR1 LNHNV, CDR2 YYDKDF (reference sequence). This CDR3 contains 15 residues. The CDR3 loop is CATSRKRERGGELFF. CDR3 sequence (DNA): TGTGCCACCAGCAGAAAGCGGGAGAGGGGCGGGGAGCTGTTTTTT.

The chain employs TRBV1 and TRBJ2-1; the D segment call TRBD2 is taken from the table without a DNA check. TRBV1 is a pseudogene locus. The CDR3 consists of 16 residues. The CDR3 region is CTSSQDLAGADNEQFF. As DNA, the CDR3 is TGCACCAGCAGCCAAGATCTAGCGGGAGCCGACAATGAGCAGTTCTTC.

This chain joins TRBV5-1 and TRBJ2-7; D possibly matches TRBD1 or TRBD2 (5 bases each). Germline V gene lookup returns CDR1 SGHRS and CDR2 YFSETQ. Trimming shortened V by 2 bases and J by 3 bases, and 12 bases separated the two germline ends. This CDR3 contains 14 residues. The CDR3 is CASSFWDPIYEQYF. DNA of the CDR3: TGCGCCAGCAGCTTCTGGGACCCAATCTACGAGCAGTACTTC.

The count of this clone is one. The chain is built from TRBV21-1 and TRBJ2-1; the DNA was not compared with TRBD2, the D call given in the table. TRBV21-1 is flagged as a pseudogene. CDR3 length: 14 residues. CDR3 coding DNA: TGTGCCAGCAGCACGGCGGGCTCCTACAATGAGCAGTTCTTC. Translation: CASSTAGSYNEQFF.

The rearrangement joins TRBV30 to TRBJ1-1; D not resolved. Germline lookup yields CDR1 GTSNPN and CDR2 SVGIG (reference sequence). The CDR3 contains 13 residues. V lost 2 bases to trimming and J lost 1 base, with 8 bases between them. CDR3 bases: TGTGCCTGGAGTCGGTCGGGGAACACTGAAGCTTTCTTT. Translating gives CAWSRSGNTEAFF.

The V gene is TRBV19, the J gene TRBJ2-1; TRBD2 aligns across 8 bases. Trimming cost V 10 bases and J 4 bases; bases outside gene matches: 9. CDR1 is LNHDA, CDR2 SQIVND, per germline (reference sequence). The CDR3 runs to 14 residues. The CDR3 DNA reads TGTGCCACAAAAACTAGCGGAGCATACAATGAGCAGTTCTTC. It translates to CATKTSGAYNEQFF. The whole variable domain, remainder taken from reference TRBV19 and TRBJ2-1, is DGGITQSPKYLFRKEGQNVTLSCEQNLNHDAMYWYRQDPGQGLRLIYYSQIVNDFQKGDIAEGYSVSREKKESFPLTVTSAQKNPTAFYLCATKTSGAYNEQFFGPGTRLTVL.

The chain carries TRBV19 and TRBJ2-5; D tentatively reads TRBD1 or TRBD2 (5 bases each). CDR3 size: 15 residues. Germline assignment: CDR1 LNHDA and CDR2 SQIVND (reference sequence). The ends were cut back, 5 bases at V and 5 bases at J, with 18 bases in the middle. The CDR3 loop is CASSPGTVTGETQYF. DNA for the CDR3: TGTGCCAGTAGTCCAGGGACCGTTACTGGGGAGACCCAGTACTTC.

V usage is TRBV15 and J usage is TRBJ2-1; D gene ambiguous. This CDR3 spans 15 amino acids. Germline CDR1 reads LNHNV; CDR2 reads YYDKDF (reference sequence). Deletions cut 2 bases from V and 8 bases from J, with 16 bases between. The chain's CDR3 is CATSRFEIGPYEQFF. In DNA, the CDR3 is TGTGCCACCAGCAGATTTGAAATCGGGCCCTATGAGCAGTTCTTC.

CDR3 residues: CASSQTYNEKLFF. In DNA, the CDR3 is TGTGCCAGCAGCCAGACTTATAATGAAAAACTGTTTTTT. The V and J genes are TRBV7-2 and TRBJ1-4; D is unresolved. V dropped 5 bases and J dropped 4 bases, with 8 bases sitting between them. The CDR3 runs to 13 residues. Germline CDR1 is SGHTA and CDR2 is FQGNSA.

The rearrangement uses TRBV5-8 and TRBJ1-4, with a weak D call TRBD1 (5 bases). Per germline, CDR1 SGHTS and CDR2 YDEGEE. CDR3 length equals 14 residues. The germline V and J ends were trimmed by 2 bases and 8 bases, with 13 bases remaining between them. CDR3 DNA: TGTGCCAGCAGCTTACCGGGACTGAGAGAAAAACTGTTTTTT. Its translation is CASSLPGLREKLFF.

The chain combines TRBV11-2 with TRBJ1-5; 7 nucleotides agree with TRBD1. CDR3 length: 15 residues. J gave up 0 bases and V 5 bases, and 4 bases lay outside the gene matches. Germline V lookup: CDR1 SGHAT, CDR2 FQNNGV. The CDR3 sequence is CASSETGNSNQPQHF. The DNA for the CDR3 is TGTGCCAGCAGCGAGACAGGGAATAGCAATCAGCCCCAGCATTTT.

The chain links TRBV29-1 to TRBJ2-3, with 9 bases fitting TRBD1. Per germline, CDR1 SQVTM and CDR2 ANQGSEA. This CDR3 spans 12 amino acids. Trimming at V came to 6 bases and at J to 4 bases, leaving 2 bases not matched to a gene. CDR3 nucleotides: TGCAGCGTGGACAGGGGTGCAGATACGCAGTATTTT. Its translation: CSVDRGADTQYF.

The chain combines TRBV18 with TRBJ2-3; 8 nucleotides line up with TRBD2. This CDR3 comprises 15 residues. The germline gives CDR1 KGHSH, CDR2 LQKENI. Germline trimming cut 1 base from V and 4 bases from J; bases unmatched to any gene: 4. The CDR3 nucleotides are TGTGCCAGCTCACCACGAGCGGGAGAGCCAGATACGCAGTATTTT. Amino acid sequence: CASSPRAGEPDTQYF.

In this sample, this clone turned up a few times. This chain uses TRBV7-6 with TRBJ1-5, with no clear D. Germline V CDR1 and CDR2: SGHVS, FNYEAQ. V was cut by 1 base and J by 4 bases, with 5 bases left in between. The CDR3 has 13 residues. The CDR3 DNA follows: TGTGCCAGCAGCTTAGATCAGAATCAGCCCCAGCATTTT. This sequence encodes CASSLDQNQPQHF.

The genes are TRBV27 and TRBJ2-2; D tentatively reads TRBD1 or TRBD2 (5 bases each). This CDR3 region has 16 residues. V was shortened by 6 bases and J by 6 bases, with 20 bases between the two germline ends. Germline CDR1 reads MNHEY; CDR2 reads SMNVEV (reference sequence). The DNA of the CDR3 is TGTGCCAGCAGGATCGTCGGGGCTTCTGGCGCCGGGGAGCTGTTTTTT. Translating gives CASRIVGASGAGELFF.

The chain joins TRBV15 to TRBJ1-5, with 10 positions matching TRBD1. Germline V gene data show CDR1 as LNHNV and CDR2 as YYDKDF (reference sequence). Trimming took 0 bases from V and 4 from J; bases not matched to a gene: 9. The CDR3 runs to 18 residues. The CDR3 spells CATSRDWWDRGRNQPQHF. CDR3 in DNA: TGTGCCACCAGCAGAGATTGGTGGGACAGGGGAAGGAATCAGCCCCAGCATTTT.

V and J are TRBV11-2 and TRBJ2-1, with 8 bases identical to TRBD2. Per the germline V gene, CDR1 is SGHAT and CDR2 is FQNNGV. This CDR3 spans 15 amino acids. The V and J ends lost 1 base and 4 bases, in that order; junction bases with no gene match: 3. CDR3 sequence reads: CASSLVASGYNEQFF. CDR3 coding DNA: TGTGCCAGCAGCTTAGTGGCTAGCGGGTACAATGAGCAGTTCTTC.

J is TRBJ2-7 and V is TRBV19; 9 positions agree with TRBD1. The germline V gene has CDR1 LNHDA and CDR2 SQIVND (reference sequence). The V gene end was trimmed by 5 bases and the J gene end by 2 bases; junction bases not matched to a gene: 7. The CDR3 extends over 15 amino acids. CDR3 nucleotide sequence: TGTGCCAGTAGTGGACAGGGGACCCTTACCTACGAGCAGTACTTC. Translation: CASSGQGTLTYEQYF.

This clone was seen only a few times. The chain links TRBV4-3 to TRBJ2-7, with a possible D match to TRBD1 (5 bases). This CDR3 comprises 13 residues. Germline CDR1 is LGHNA and CDR2 is YSLEER. The V gene lost 0 bases and the J gene lost 4 bases, with 7 bases spanning the gap. DNA for the CDR3: TGCGCCAGCAGCCAAGATCAGGGATACGAGCAGTACGTC. This sequence encodes CASSQDQGYEQYV.

In nucleotides, the CDR3 is TGTGCCAGCAGCTTAGAGAGAGGGAGGGAGACCCAGTACTTC. Protein: CASSLERGRETQYF. The chain uses TRBV7-2 and TRBJ2-5, with D maybe TRBD2 (6 bases). Germline assignment: CDR1 SGHTA and CDR2 FQGNSA. This CDR3 comprises 14 residues. With 1 base removed from V and 5 bases from J, the gap between germline ends came to 11 bases.